This is a list of T cell receptor beta chains from one sample in a study of identical twins. One entry per CDR3 protein, called by TCRdb with MiXCR from the 5' RACE reads. This repertoire shows 500,000 or so distinct CDR3 sequences, 13% to 15% found once; its top ten account for over 0.5%. Separately, the same data were catalogued under a study of yellow fever vaccine responses in identical twins.

Sequencing was carried out using CD4+ T cells sorted from blood. These receptor sequences come from a young woman in good health. Both conserved end residues are part of each CDR3. The order of the fields is D gene, J gene, V gene, clone size, CDR3 protein, CDR3 DNA. The D gene is left open where the match is weak. The size of a clone is reported for some rows only, either as once, few or many, or as a class for expanded clones.

TRBD2 | TRBJ2-4 | TRBV12-3/TRBV12-4 | - | CARSLTLWLAGGQKNIQYF | TGTGCCCGCAGTTTAACTCTCTGGCTAGCGGGAGGGCAAAAAAACATTCAGTACTTC
TRBD2 | TRBJ2-1 | TRBV12-3/TRBV12-4 | few | CASSFARLAGGNEQFF | TGTGCCAGCAGTTTTGCGCGACTAGCGGGAGGGAATGAGCAGTTCTTC
TRBD1 | TRBJ2-2 | TRBV12-3/TRBV12-4 | - | CASSSDRAGELFF | TGTGCCAGCAGTTCAGACAGGGCCGGGGAGCTGTTTTTT
- | TRBJ2-1 | TRBV5-1 | few | CASGGLNNEQFF | TGCGCCAGCGGTGGACTAAACAATGAGCAGTTCTTC
TRBD2 | TRBJ2-2 | TRBV12-3/TRBV12-4 | few | CASNQRRLADNTGELFF | TGTGCCAGCAACCAACGGAGGCTAGCGGACAACACCGGGGAGCTGTTTTTT
- | TRBJ2-4 | TRBV20-1 | few | CSASPGFDIQYF | TGCAGTGCTAGTCCAGGGTTTGACATTCAGTACTTC
TRBD2 | TRBJ2-5 | TRBV29-1 | - | CSVRNGRATGETQYF | TGCAGCGTTAGGAACGGGAGGGCCACCGGAGAGACCCAGTACTTC
- | TRBJ2-7 | TRBV19 | - | CASSKHRESYEQYF | TGTGCCAGTAGTAAGCACAGGGAGTCCTACGAGCAGTACTTC
- | TRBJ1-2 | TRBV29-1 | - | CSVEDLGGLRYGYTF | TGCAGCGTTGAAGATTTGGGGGGGCTGAGGTATGGCTACACCTTC
- | TRBJ1-2 | TRBV5-1 | few | CASSIQIDANYGYTF | TGCGCCAGCAGCATCCAGATAGACGCTAACTATGGCTACACCTTC
- | TRBJ2-7 | TRBV9 | few | CASSPRTGPSYEQYF | TGTGCCAGCAGCCCCAGGACGGGACCCAGCTACGAGCAGTACTTC
TRBD1 | TRBJ2-5 | TRBV6-5 | few | CASSLPDRVETQYF | TGTGCCAGCAGTTTACCAGACAGGGTAGAGACCCAGTACTTC
TRBD1 | TRBJ2-2 | TRBV6-1 | - | CASRPRRDRVTGELFF | TGTGCCAGCAGACCCCGCCGGGACAGGGTTACCGGGGAGCTGTTTTTT
- | TRBJ2-1 | TRBV4-3 | many | CASSQTFTSHLYNEQFF | TGCGCCAGCAGCCAAACCTTTACTAGCCATTTATACAATGAGCAGTTCTTC
- | TRBJ2-1 | TRBV5-1 | few | CASRSGEPYNEQFF | TGCGCCAGCAGGTCGGGGGAGCCCTACAATGAGCAGTTCTTC
TRBD2 | TRBJ2-1 | TRBV10-2 | - | CASTLGLANDEQFF | TGCGCCAGCACTCTGGGACTAGCGAACGATGAGCAGTTCTTC
- | TRBJ2-1 | TRBV7-9 | - | CASSSGTFLRFF | TGTGCCAGCAGCTCAGGGACTTTCCTCCGGTTCTTC
- | TRBJ2-7 | TRBV7-2 | - | CASSPRLEGLYEQYF | TGTGCCAGCAGCCCCCGACTAGAAGGACTCTACGAGCAGTACTTC
- | TRBJ2-2 | TRBV6-1 | few | CASTPFWFTNTGELFF | TGTGCCAGCACCCCCTTCTGGTTCACGAACACCGGGGAGCTGTTTTTT
TRBD1 | TRBJ2-4 | TRBV27 | - | CASMVSFGGTGLAKNIQYF | TGTGCCAGCATGGTTTCCTTTGGTGGGACAGGGCTAGCCAAAAACATTCAGTACTTC
- | TRBJ2-3 | TRBV9 | - | CASSVAGVPTDTQYF | TGTGCCAGCAGCGTAGCGGGTGTTCCCACAGATACGCAGTATTTT
- | TRBJ2-1 | TRBV2 | few | CASWGRADNEQFF | TGTGCCAGCTGGGGCAGGGCGGACAATGAGCAGTTCTTC
- | TRBJ2-3 | TRBV25-1 | few | CASSESPHTDTQYF | TGTGCCAGCAGTGAATCCCCACACACAGATACGCAGTATTTT
- | TRBJ1-5 | TRBV20-1 | - | CSARWPGGHQPQHF | TGCAGTGCTAGATGGCCCGGGGGGCATCAGCCCCAGCATTTT
- | TRBJ2-2 | TRBV6-5 | once | CASSYSTRSGELFF | TGTGCCAGCAGTTACTCGACACGTTCCGGGGAGCTGTTTTTT
- | TRBJ1-3 | TRBV20-1 | many | CSATDRLGNTIYF | TGCAGTGCTACCGACAGGCTTGGAAACACCATATATTTT
- | TRBJ2-3 | TRBV6-1 | few | CASNRRYSDTQYF | TGTGCCAGCAATCGAAGATATTCGGATACGCAGTATTTT
TRBD1 | TRBJ2-2 | TRBV4-1 | few | CASSQRDRVLTGELFF | TGCGCCAGCAGCCAACGGGACAGGGTGTTAACCGGGGAGCTGTTTTTT
TRBD1 | TRBJ2-1 | TRBV6-5 | - | CASSSGQGKYNEQFF | TGTGCCAGCAGTTCAGGACAGGGGAAGTACAATGAGCAGTTCTTC
TRBD1 | TRBJ2-1 | TRBV6-1 | - | CASSRGQGKTYNEQFF | TGTGCCAGCAGTCGCGGACAGGGAAAGACCTACAATGAGCAGTTCTTC
- | TRBJ2-3 | TRBV11-2 | - | CASSHGQLGIATDTQYF | TGTGCCAGCAGCCACGGACAACTCGGAATCGCAACAGATACGCAGTATTTT
- | TRBJ2-7 | TRBV13 | - | CASSTGTGYSEQYF | TGTGCCAGCAGTACCGGGACCGGGTACTCCGAGCAGTACTTC
- | TRBJ2-3 | TRBV5-1 | many | CASSLYSTDTQYF | TGCGCCAGCAGCTTGTACAGCACAGATACGCAGTATTTT
TRBD1 | TRBJ2-3 | TRBV15 | few | CATSNRDRVNTQYF | TGTGCCACCAGCAACCGGGACAGGGTGAATACGCAGTATTTT
- | TRBJ2-2 | TRBV7-2 | - | CASSLLSTVNTGELFF | TGTGCCAGCAGCTTATTAAGCACGGTGAACACCGGGGAGCTGTTTTTT
TRBD2 | TRBJ2-1 | TRBV9 | - | CASSVTTGLAGNEQFF | TGTGCCAGCAGCGTGACTACGGGACTAGCGGGCAATGAGCAGTTCTTC
TRBD2 | TRBJ2-1 | TRBV18 | - | CASSRGLAGDNEQFF | TGTGCCAGCTCACGGGGACTAGCGGGAGACAATGAGCAGTTCTTC
- | TRBJ1-2 | TRBV5-1 | - | CASSLGSGVSNGYTF | TGCGCCAGCAGCCTTGGAAGTGGAGTTTCCAATGGCTACACCTTC
- | TRBJ2-7 | TRBV14 | few | CASSSDILYEQYF | TGTGCCAGCAGCTCGGACATTCTCTACGAGCAGTACTTC
- | TRBJ2-3 | TRBV3-1 | many | CASSQSDTQYF | TGTGCCAGCAGCCAGTCCGATACGCAGTATTTT
TRBD2 | TRBJ2-5 | TRBV3-1 | - | CASSPFSGDHQETQYF | TGTGCCAGCAGCCCTTTTAGCGGGGACCACCAAGAGACCCAGTACTTC
TRBD2 | TRBJ2-5 | TRBV15 | - | CATSRGGGRVETQYF | TGTGCCACCAGCAGAGGCGGGGGGCGCGTCGAGACCCAGTACTTC